Presented here are 21 T cell receptor beta chains from one specimen sequenced in a study of Ad26.COV2.S vaccination and SARS-CoV-2 variants. Sequencing used immunoSEQ multiplex PCR; TCRdb keeps in-frame clones, though not all of them. The sample holds more than 300,000 clones, roughly 84% seen once. The treatment is: some 19 received Ad26.COV2.S at low or high dose, single or two shots; 5 received placebo; per-sample allocation not given. Day 63 after the first vaccine or placebo injection was the time point for sampling. The sequenced sample was peripheral blood, obtained in a trial of Ad26.COV2.S vaccine versus placebo. All receptors derive from a person aged 18-60 years who received the Ad26.COV2.S COVID-19 vaccine or a placebo.

Here the CDR3 reads CASSRGQGAAFF. Here the CDR3 DNA reads TGTGCCAGCAGCAGAGGACAGGGGGCAGCTTTCTTT. The J gene is TRBJ1-1, the V gene TRBV9, with 11 bases fitting TRBD1. The CDR3 loop spans 12 amino acids. The junction had 3 bases not matched to a gene; V was cut back by 4 bases and J by 10 bases. Germline CDR1 reads SGDLS; CDR2 reads YYNGEE. The full variable domain, its missing parts supplied by reference TRBV9 and TRBJ1-1, is DSGVTQTPKHLITATGQRVTLRCSPRSGDLSVYWYQQSLDQGLQFLIQYYNGEERAKGNILERFSAQQFPDLHSELNLSSLELGDSALYFCASSRGQGAAFFGQGTRLTVV.

The gene calls are TRBV6-5 and TRBJ1-6; D is unresolved. Trimming pared 2 bases from V and 5 bases from J, leaving 10 bases between. The germline CDR1 and CDR2 sequences are MNHEY and SVGAGI. The CDR3 runs 15 residues. The CDR3 coding sequence is TGTGCCAGCAGTTACGCGGGTATTGATAATTCACCCCTCCACTTT. Translated, it gives CASSYAGIDNSPLHF.

The genes are TRBV9 and TRBJ2-1, with D perhaps matching TRBD2 (5 bases). This CDR3 spans 17 amino acids. Trimming took 0 bases from V and 1 from J, leaving 14 bases between them. Per the germline V gene, CDR1 is SGDLS and CDR2 is YYNGEE. DNA for the CDR3: TGTGCCAGCAGCGTAGACCCTAGCTCGTTATCCTACAATGAGCAGTTCTTC. It specifies CASSVDPSSLSYNEQFF.

The rearrangement links TRBV9 to TRBJ1-3, with 7 bases lining up with TRBD1. Germline V lookup: CDR1 SGDLS, CDR2 YYNGEE. V trimming: 7 bases; J trimming: 4 bases; junction bases outside the gene matches: 8. This CDR3 has 14 residues. CDR3 nucleotide sequence: TGTGCCAGCGAAGCCGGGACAGAAGGAAACACCATATATTTT. It translates to CASEAGTEGNTIYF.

The rearrangement joins TRBV7-2 to TRBJ2-6; D gene ambiguous. The length of the CDR3 is 16 residues. V gave up 5 bases and J gave up 0 bases, with 11 bases separating them. CDR1 is SGHTA and CDR2 is FQGNSA in the germline V gene. For the CDR3, the DNA is TGTGCCAGCAGCCCCCCACAACACTCTGGGGCCAACGTCCTGACTTTC. This encodes CASSPPQHSGANVLTF.

The chain uses TRBV29-1 and TRBJ1-1; 10 bases map to TRBD1. Losses at the gene ends were 6 bases for V and 4 bases for J; bases not matched to a gene: 2. From germline, CDR1 is SQVTM and CDR2 ANQGSEA. This CDR3 spans 12 amino acids. CDR3 loop: CSVRDRGTEAFF. CDR3 nucleotide sequence: TGCAGCGTCCGGGACAGGGGCACTGAAGCTTTCTTT.

A few counts support this clone. The chain couples TRBV18 to TRBJ1-1, with D maybe TRBD1 (6 bases). Germline V gene sequence: CDR1 KGHSH, CDR2 LQKENI. This CDR3 comprises 14 residues. V dropped 6 bases and J dropped 3 bases, with 14 bases sitting between them. The CDR3 nucleotides read TGTGCCAGCTCGCCCATAGGGGGGGACACTGAAGCTTTCTTT. Protein: CASSPIGGDTEAFF.

The chain carries TRBV7-9 and TRBJ1-4; TRBD1 might be the D (6 bases). The CDR3 spans 15 residues. Germline-derived CDR1 and CDR2 are SEHNR and FQNEAQ (reference sequence). The V end lost 3 bases, the J end lost 4 bases, and 12 bases lay between the germline ends. The CDR3 nucleotides are TGTGCCAGCAGCTTCGGGGGCCCCCATAATGAAAAACTGTTTTTT. Its protein product is CASSFGGPHNEKLFF.

The chain combines TRBV5-1 with TRBJ2-7; 7 positions agree with TRBD1. Germline CDR1 and CDR2: SGHRS and YFSETQ. The CDR3 loop spans 16 amino acids. V was pared by 0 bases and J by 4 bases, with 10 bases of the junction left unmatched. CDR3 protein: CASSLDGSDRVYEQYF. CDR3 DNA sequence: TGCGCCAGCAGCTTGGACGGCTCCGACAGGGTGTACGAGCAGTACTTC.

The J gene is TRBJ2-7, the V gene TRBV15; D might be TRBD1 (6 bases). The CDR3 loop spans 18 amino acids. Germline loops: CDR1 LNHNV, CDR2 YYDKDF (reference sequence). Trimming cost V 0 bases and J 0 bases, with 18 bases left between them. CDR3 sequence reads: CATSRDQLTGTLSYEQYF. CDR3 sequence (DNA): TGTGCCACCAGCAGAGACCAGCTAACAGGGACCCTCTCCTACGAGCAGTACTTC.

This chain connects TRBV7-2 to TRBJ2-2; 7 nucleotides agree with TRBD2. This CDR3 contains 14 residues. The V gene's germline CDR1 is SGHTA and CDR2 FQGNSA. J was trimmed by 3 bases and V by 5 bases; bases with no gene match: 3. Written as DNA, the CDR3 is TGTGCCAGCAGCCGGGGAGGGTACACCGGGGAGCTGTTTTTT. Its protein product is CASSRGGYTGELFF.

This clone was counted once. The CDR3 DNA sequence: TGCAGCGGGGACAGGGGTCCGAACACTGAAGCTTTCTTT. It is translated as CSGDRGPNTEAFF. This chain connects TRBV29-1 to TRBJ1-1, with 10 bases fitting TRBD1. Germline assignment: CDR1 SQVTM and CDR2 ANQGSEA. The CDR3 contains 13 residues. V was pared by 7 bases and J by 1 base, with 3 bases of the junction left unmatched.

This clone was recorded once. The chain links TRBV9 to TRBJ2-5; D unresolved. Germline CDR1 and CDR2: SGDLS and YYNGEE. This CDR3 comprises 14 residues. Trimming removed 0 bases at V and 5 bases at J, with 11 bases between. The CDR3: CASSVGVSWETQYF. The CDR3 DNA reads as TGTGCCAGCAGCGTAGGGGTTAGCTGGGAGACCCAGTACTTC.

The V and J genes are TRBV7-9 and TRBJ1-3; no definite D call. CDR1 and CDR2 from the germline V gene are SEHNR and FQNEAQ (reference sequence). This CDR3 spans 14 amino acids. V lost 2 bases and J 3 bases, leaving 8 bases between the germline ends. The CDR3 protein is CASSLLRSGNTIYF. DNA for the CDR3: TGTGCCAGCAGCTTACTCAGGAGTGGAAACACCATATATTTT.

This sequence joins TRBV5-1 and TRBJ2-7; no firm D call. CDR1 and CDR2 from the germline V gene are SGHRS and YFSETQ. The length of the CDR3 is 16 residues. V was trimmed by 3 bases and J by 3 bases, leaving 19 bases between them. CDR3 DNA: TGCGCCAGCAGCTACGCCAGTACACCTCTGATCTACGAGCAGTACTTC. Protein sequence: CASSYASTPLIYEQYF.

The chain carries TRBV11-3 and TRBJ1-1, with D unclear. V lost 5 bases and J lost 4, with 14 bases in between. The CDR3 contains 14 residues. CDR1 and CDR2 from the germline V gene are SGHNT and YENEEA. As DNA, the CDR3 is TGTGCCAGCAGCCCCAGAGGTATGAGCACTGAAGCTTTCTTT. Its protein is CASSPRGMSTEAFF.

V gene TRBV5-4 combines with J gene TRBJ1-2; D might be TRBD1 (6 bases). V was shortened by 4 bases and J by 7 bases, with 17 bases between the two germline ends. Germline V CDR1 and CDR2: SGHNT, YYREEE (reference sequence). The CDR3 extends over 14 amino acids. Written as DNA, the CDR3 is TGTGCCAGCAGCCGGGAAACAGGGTTGGTTGGCTACACCTTC. It translates to CASSRETGLVGYTF.

J is TRBJ1-6 and V is TRBV27, with 9 bases that match TRBD1. CDR3 length: 18 amino acids. V gave up 2 bases and J gave up 13 bases; unmatched junction bases: 18. Germline CDR1 is MNHEY and CDR2 is SMNVEV (reference sequence). The CDR3 protein is CASSLGVRDRVLLFPLHF. CDR3 DNA sequence: TGTGCCAGCAGTTTAGGAGTTCGGGACAGGGTCCTGTTATTTCCCCTCCACTTT.

The chain has TRBV6-5 and TRBJ2-1; tentative D call: TRBD1 (5 bases). Germline V gene sequence: CDR1 MNHEY, CDR2 SVGAGI. The CDR3 runs 12 residues. Trimming removed 4 bases from V and 7 bases from J, with 8 bases in between. The CDR3 region has the DNA TGTGCCAGCAGTTCGCAGGGTAATGAGCAGTTCTTC. Translating it yields CASSSQGNEQFF.

The rearrangement uses TRBV15 and TRBJ1-2; D is possibly TRBD1 (6 bases). This CDR3 is 16 amino acids long. Trimming removed 3 bases at V and 6 bases at J, with 20 bases between. Germline assignment: CDR1 LNHNV and CDR2 YYDKDF (reference sequence). CDR3 sequence (DNA): TGTGCCACCAGCAGCCACCTCCGACAGGCTTTGGATGGCTACACCTTC. Its translation: CATSSHLRQALDGYTF.

The chain links TRBV24-1 to TRBJ2-1; 7 bases match TRBD1. The germline CDR1 and CDR2 sequences are KGHDR and SFDVKD. The CDR3 length is 13 residues. Trimming removed 3 bases from V and 10 bases from J; junction bases left unmatched: 5. CDR3 sequence reads: CATSDHRGMEQFF. The CDR3 DNA reads as TGTGCCACCAGTGATCACAGGGGAATGGAGCAGTTCTTC.